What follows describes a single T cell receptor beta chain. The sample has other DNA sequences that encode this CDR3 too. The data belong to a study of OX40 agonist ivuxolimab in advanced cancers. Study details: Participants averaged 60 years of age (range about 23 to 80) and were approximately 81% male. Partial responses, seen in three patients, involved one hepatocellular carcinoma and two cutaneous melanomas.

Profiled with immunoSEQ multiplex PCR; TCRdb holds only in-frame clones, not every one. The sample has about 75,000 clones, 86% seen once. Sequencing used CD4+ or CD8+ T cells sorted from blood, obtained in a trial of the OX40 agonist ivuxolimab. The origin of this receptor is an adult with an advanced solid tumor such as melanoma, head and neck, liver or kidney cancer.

The CDR3 sequence: CASSFRQGRGNTEAFF. The CDR3 DNA follows: TGTGCCAGCAGCTTCCGACAGGGAAGGGGTAACACTGAAGCTTTCTTT. The gene calls are TRBV13 and TRBJ1-1, with 7 nucleotides matching TRBD1. The CDR3 extends over 16 amino acids. Trimming cost V 3 bases and J 2 bases; bases outside gene matches: 9. Germline CDR1 reads PRHDT; CDR2 reads FYEKMQ (reference sequence).